This T cell receptor (beta chain) was recorded in a study of low-dose radiotherapy and immunotherapy resistance in tumors. TRAV- and TRBV-specific primers were used for first-strand cDNA, which covered alpha and beta chains. Over roughly 20 PCR cycles, TCRs were amplified from a constant-region primer and V-primer adapter. Each CDR3 protein gets one entry after TCRdb re-called the reads with MiXCR. This sample yields 65,000 to 90,000 distinct CDR3 sequences, of which about 20% are seen a single time; around 6.3% belongs to the top ten. This clonotype has at least ten counts. Time point given: before trial treatment. Donors received nivolumab, ipilimumab, aspirin, low-dose cyclophosphamide and low-dose radiotherapy. Advanced solid tumors lacking tumor-infiltrating lymphocytes were present in eligible patients. V lost 7 bases to trimming and J lost 2 bases, with 13 bases between them. The CDR3 has 14 amino acids. Germline CDR1 and CDR2: MNHNY and SVGAGI (reference sequence).

J is TRBJ2-3 and V is TRBV6-6, with D maybe TRBD1 (5 bases). This receptor was taken from a male donor with prostate cancer. The input for sequencing was PBMCs, taken before treatment. DNA for the CDR3: TGTGCCAGCACCAACGCAGGGAACACAGATACGCAGTATTTT. Translated, it gives CASTNAGNTDTQYF.